This T cell receptor beta chain emerged from a study of T cells after somatic rescue of genetic block. Germline-derived CDR1 and CDR2 are SGHAT and FQDESV (reference sequence). The CDR3 length is 15 residues. V was shortened by 1 base and J by 5 bases, with 14 bases between the two germline ends. TCRdb's copy holds only in-frame clones and misses some; the assay was immunoSEQ multiplex PCR. The sample carries around 70,000 clones, around 93% recorded once. V and J are TRBV11-1 and TRBJ1-1; the D gene is possibly TRBD1 (5 bases). The receptor was derived from a man aged 35-49 years. Sequencing was done on a sample of peripheral blood mononuclear cells (PBMCs). CDR3 DNA: TGTGCCAGCAGCTTAGGAGGGGCGCGAGGAACTGAAGCTTTCTTT. Its translation: CASSLGGARGTEAFF.